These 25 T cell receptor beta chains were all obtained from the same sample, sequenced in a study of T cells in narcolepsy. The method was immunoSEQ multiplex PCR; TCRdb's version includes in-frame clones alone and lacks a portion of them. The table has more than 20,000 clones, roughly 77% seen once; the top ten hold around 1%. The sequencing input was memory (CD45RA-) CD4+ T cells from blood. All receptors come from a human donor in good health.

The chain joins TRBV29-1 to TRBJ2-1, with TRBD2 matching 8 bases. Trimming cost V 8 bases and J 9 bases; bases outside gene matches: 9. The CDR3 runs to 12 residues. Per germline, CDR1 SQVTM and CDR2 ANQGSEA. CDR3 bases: TGCAGCTTGAGGACTAGCATGCCTGAGCAGTTCTTC. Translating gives CSLRTSMPEQFF.

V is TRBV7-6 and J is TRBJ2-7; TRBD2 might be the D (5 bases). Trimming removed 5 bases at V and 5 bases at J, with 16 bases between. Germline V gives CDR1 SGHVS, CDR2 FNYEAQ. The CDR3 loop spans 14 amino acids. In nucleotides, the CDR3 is TGTGCCAGCAGCAAGAGCGGTCAGATCGACGAGCAGTACTTC. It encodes CASSKSGQIDEQYF.

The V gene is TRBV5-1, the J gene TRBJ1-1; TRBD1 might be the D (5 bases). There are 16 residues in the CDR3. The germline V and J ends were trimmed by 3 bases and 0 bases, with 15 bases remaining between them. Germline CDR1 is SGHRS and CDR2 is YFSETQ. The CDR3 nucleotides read TGCGCCAGCAGCTCGAGGGGTGGCCCACTGAACACTGAAGCTTTCTTT. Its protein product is CASSSRGGPLNTEAFF.

CDR3 coding DNA: TGTGCCAGCAGCTTGACAGGGAGCACAGATACGCAGTATTTT. Its translation is CASSLTGSTDTQYF. This chain connects TRBV7-9 to TRBJ2-3; 7 bases map to TRBD1. CDR1 is SEHNR, CDR2 FQNEAQ, per germline (reference sequence). J was trimmed by 0 bases and V by 3 bases; bases with no gene match: 0. The CDR3 sequence is 14 residues long.

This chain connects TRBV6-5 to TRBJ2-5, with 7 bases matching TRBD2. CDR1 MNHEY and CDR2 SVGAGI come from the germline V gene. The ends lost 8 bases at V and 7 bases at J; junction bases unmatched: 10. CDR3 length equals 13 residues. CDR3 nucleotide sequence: TGTGCCAGCTTCGGGGGAGGGTACGGGACCCAGTACTTC. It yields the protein CASFGGGYGTQYF.

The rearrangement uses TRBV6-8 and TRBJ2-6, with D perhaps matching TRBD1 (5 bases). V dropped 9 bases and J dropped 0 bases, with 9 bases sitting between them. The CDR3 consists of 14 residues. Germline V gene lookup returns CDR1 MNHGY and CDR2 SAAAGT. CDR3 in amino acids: CARKGSSGANVLTF. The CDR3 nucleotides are TGTGCCAGGAAGGGGTCCTCTGGGGCCAACGTCCTGACTTTC.

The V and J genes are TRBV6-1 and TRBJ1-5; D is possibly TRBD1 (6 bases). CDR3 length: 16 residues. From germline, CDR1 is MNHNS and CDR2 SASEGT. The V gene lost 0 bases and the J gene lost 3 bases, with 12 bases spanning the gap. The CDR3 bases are TGTGCCAGCAGTGAAGCATCGGCGGGGGCCAATCAGCCCCAGCATTTT. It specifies CASSEASAGANQPQHF.

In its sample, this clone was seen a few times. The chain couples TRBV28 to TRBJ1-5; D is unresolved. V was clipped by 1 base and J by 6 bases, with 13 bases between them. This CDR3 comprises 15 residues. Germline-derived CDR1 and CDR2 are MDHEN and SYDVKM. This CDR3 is CASSLSEGRRQPQHF. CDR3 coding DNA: TGTGCCAGCAGTTTATCGGAGGGTAGGCGTCAGCCCCAGCATTTT.

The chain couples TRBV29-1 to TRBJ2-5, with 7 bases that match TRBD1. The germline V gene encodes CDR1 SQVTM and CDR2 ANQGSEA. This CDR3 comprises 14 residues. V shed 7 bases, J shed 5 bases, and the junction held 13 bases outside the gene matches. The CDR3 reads CSADGDRAGETQYF. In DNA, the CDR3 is TGCAGCGCCGATGGTGACAGGGCGGGCGAGACCCAGTACTTC.

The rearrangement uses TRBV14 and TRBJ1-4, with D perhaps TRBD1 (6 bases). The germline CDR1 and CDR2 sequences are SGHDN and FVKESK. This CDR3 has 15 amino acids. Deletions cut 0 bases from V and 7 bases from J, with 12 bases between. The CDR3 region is CASSQDPGAGEKLFF. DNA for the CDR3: TGTGCCAGCAGCCAAGATCCGGGGGCAGGTGAAAAACTGTTTTTT.

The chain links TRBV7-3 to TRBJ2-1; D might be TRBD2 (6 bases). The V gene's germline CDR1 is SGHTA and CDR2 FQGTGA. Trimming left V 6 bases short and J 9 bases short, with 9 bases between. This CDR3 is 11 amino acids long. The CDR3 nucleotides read TGTGCCAGCAGTCAAGCGGGTGAGCAGTTCTTC. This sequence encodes CASSQAGEQFF.

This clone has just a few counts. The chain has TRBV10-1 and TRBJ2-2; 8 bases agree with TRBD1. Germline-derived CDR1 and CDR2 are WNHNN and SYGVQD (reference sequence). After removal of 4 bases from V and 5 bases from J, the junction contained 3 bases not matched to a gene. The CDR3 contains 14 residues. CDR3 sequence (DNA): TGCGCCAGCAGTGGGACAGGGATGACCGGGGAGCTGTTTTTT. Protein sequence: CASSGTGMTGELFF.

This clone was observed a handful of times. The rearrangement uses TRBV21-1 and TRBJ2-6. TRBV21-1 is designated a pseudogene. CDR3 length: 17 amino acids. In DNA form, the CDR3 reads TGTGCCAGCAGCAGGACCCGGGCCCCCCCTGGGGCCAACGTCCTGACTTTC. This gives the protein CASSRTRAPPGANVLTF.

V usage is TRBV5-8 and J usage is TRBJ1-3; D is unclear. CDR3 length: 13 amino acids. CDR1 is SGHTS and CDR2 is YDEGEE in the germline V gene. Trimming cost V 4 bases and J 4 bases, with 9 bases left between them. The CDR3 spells CASSPRVGNTIYF. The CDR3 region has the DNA TGTGCCAGCAGCCCAAGAGTGGGAAACACCATATATTTT. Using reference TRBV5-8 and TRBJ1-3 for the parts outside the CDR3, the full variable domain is EAGVTQSPTHLIKTRGQQATLRCSPISGHTSVYWYQQALGLGLQFLLWYDEGEERNRGNFPPRFSGRQFPNYSSELNVNALELEDSALYLCASSPRVGNTIYFGEGSWLTVV.

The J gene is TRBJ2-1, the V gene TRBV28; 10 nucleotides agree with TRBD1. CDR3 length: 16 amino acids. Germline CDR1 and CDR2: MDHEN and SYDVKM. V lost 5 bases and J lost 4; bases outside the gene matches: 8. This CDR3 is CASSRSTGGYYNEQFF. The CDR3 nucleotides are TGTGCCAGCAGTCGATCGACAGGGGGCTATTACAATGAGCAGTTCTTC. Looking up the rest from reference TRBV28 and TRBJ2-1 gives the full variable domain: DVKVTQSSRYLVKRTGEKVFLECVQDMDHENMFWYRQDPGLGLRLIYFSYDVKMKEKGDIPEGYSVSREKKERFSLILESASTNQTSMYLCASSRSTGGYYNEQFFGPGTRLTVL.

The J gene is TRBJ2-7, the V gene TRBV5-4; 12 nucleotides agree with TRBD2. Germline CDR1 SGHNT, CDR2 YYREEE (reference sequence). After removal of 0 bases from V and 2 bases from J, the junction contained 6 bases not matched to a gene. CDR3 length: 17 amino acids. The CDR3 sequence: CASSLGLAGVGTYEQYF. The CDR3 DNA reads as TGTGCCAGCAGCTTGGGACTAGCGGGAGTAGGTACCTACGAGCAGTACTTC.

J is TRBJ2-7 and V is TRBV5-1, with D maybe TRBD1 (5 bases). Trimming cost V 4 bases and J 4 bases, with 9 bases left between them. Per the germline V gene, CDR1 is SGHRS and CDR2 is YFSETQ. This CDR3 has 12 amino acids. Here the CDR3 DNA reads TGCGCCAGCAGCCGAGACAGTTACGAGCAGTACTTC. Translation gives CASSRDSYEQYF.

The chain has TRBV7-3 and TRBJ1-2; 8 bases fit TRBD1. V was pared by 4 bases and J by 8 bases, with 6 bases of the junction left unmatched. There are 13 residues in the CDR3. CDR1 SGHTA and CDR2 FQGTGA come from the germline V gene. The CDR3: CASSYGQGSGYTF. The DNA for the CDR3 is TGTGCCAGCAGCTACGGACAGGGATCGGGCTACACCTTC.

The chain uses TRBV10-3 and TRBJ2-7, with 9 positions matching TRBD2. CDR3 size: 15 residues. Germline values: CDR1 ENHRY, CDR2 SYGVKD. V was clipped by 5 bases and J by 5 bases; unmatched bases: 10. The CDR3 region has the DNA TGTGCCATCAGTAAAAATAGCGGGAGTAATGACGAGCAGTACTTC. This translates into CAISKNSGSNDEQYF.

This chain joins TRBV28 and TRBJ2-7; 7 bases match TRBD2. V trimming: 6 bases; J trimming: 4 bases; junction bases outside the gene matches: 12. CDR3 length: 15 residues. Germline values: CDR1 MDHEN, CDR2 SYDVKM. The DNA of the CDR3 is TGTGCCAGCAGCTCCTCTGGCGGGAGTAGGTACGAGCAGTACTTC. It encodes CASSSSGGSRYEQYF.

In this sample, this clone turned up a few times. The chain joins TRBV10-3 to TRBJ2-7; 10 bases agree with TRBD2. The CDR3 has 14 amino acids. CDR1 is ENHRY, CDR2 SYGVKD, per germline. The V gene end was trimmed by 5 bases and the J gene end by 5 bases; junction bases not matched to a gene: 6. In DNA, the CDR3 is TGTGCCATCAGTACCGGGACTAGCGACGACGAGCAGTACTTC. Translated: CAISTGTSDDEQYF.

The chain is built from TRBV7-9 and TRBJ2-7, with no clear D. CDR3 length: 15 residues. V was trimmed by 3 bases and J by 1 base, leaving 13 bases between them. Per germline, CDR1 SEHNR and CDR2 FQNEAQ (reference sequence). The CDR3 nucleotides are TGTGCCAGCAGCTTGGGAATCCTCTCTTCCTACGAGCAGTACTTC. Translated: CASSLGILSSYEQYF.

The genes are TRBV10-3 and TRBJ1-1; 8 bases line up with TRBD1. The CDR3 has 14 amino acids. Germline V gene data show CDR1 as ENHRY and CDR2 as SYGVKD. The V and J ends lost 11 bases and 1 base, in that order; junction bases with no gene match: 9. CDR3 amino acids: CASRTGTSNTEAFF. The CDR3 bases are TGTGCCTCTCGGACAGGGACTTCGAACACTGAAGCTTTCTTT.

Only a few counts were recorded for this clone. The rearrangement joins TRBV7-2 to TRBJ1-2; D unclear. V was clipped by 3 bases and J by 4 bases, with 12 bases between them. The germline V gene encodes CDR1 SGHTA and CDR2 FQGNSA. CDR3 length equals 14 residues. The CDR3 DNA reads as TGTGCCAGCAGCTTTGACCCGGGAAGCTATGGCTACACCTTC. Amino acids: CASSFDPGSYGYTF.

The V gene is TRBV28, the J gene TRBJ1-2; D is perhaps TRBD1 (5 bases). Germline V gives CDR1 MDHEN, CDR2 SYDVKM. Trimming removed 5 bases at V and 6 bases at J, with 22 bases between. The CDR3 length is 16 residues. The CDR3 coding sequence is TGTGCCAGCAGTCGACCCCAGGGATGGGGGTCAGATGGCTACACCTTC. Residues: CASSRPQGWGSDGYTF.